These 12 T cell receptor beta chains were sequenced from one sample in a study of long-term antiretroviral therapy in people with HIV. The immunoSEQ assay was v3.0, run at survey level. Repertoires were generated with immunoSEQ multiplex PCR, while TCRdb's copy carries only in-frame clones and drops some. Altogether 35,000 to 50,000 clones are present, about 89% being singletons, with the ten largest covering around 5%. Here the sequenced sample was unsorted PBMCs, taken 0.1 years before starting antiretroviral therapy. The receptors shown here come from a woman between 50 and 59 years old with HIV.

This chain joins TRBV19 and TRBJ1-1; tentatively, D is TRBD1 (5 bases). The germline CDR1 and CDR2 sequences are LNHDA and SQIVND (reference sequence). Trimming shortened V by 4 bases and J by 1 base, and 7 bases separated the two germline ends. This CDR3 has 13 amino acids. This chain's CDR3 is CASSTTANTEAFF. The CDR3 DNA sequence: TGTGCCAGTAGTACGACAGCGAACACTGAAGCTTTCTTT.

The chain is built from TRBV29-1 and TRBJ1-4; the D is unclear. CDR3 size: 12 residues. Deletions cut 7 bases from V and 10 bases from J, with 16 bases between. Germline V lookup: CDR1 SQVTM, CDR2 ANQGSEA. CDR3 region: CSANDLYGKLFF. CDR3 DNA: TGCAGCGCCAATGATTTGTATGGAAAACTGTTTTTT.

This chain joins TRBV9 and TRBJ2-7; D tentatively reads TRBD1 or TRBD2 (6 bases each). The CDR3 is 14 residues long. V shed 3 bases and J shed 6 bases, with 16 bases lying between them. CDR1 is SGDLS and CDR2 is YYNGEE in the germline V gene. CDR3 region: CASSANAGDSEQYF. The CDR3, as DNA: TGTGCCAGCAGCGCAAACGCAGGGGACTCCGAGCAGTACTTC. Together with reference TRBV9 and TRBJ2-7, the CDR3 gives the full variable domain: DSGVTQTPKHLITATGQRVTLRCSPRSGDLSVYWYQQSLDQGLQFLIQYYNGEERAKGNILERFSAQQFPDLHSELNLSSLELGDSALYFCASSANAGDSEQYFGPGTRLTVT.

The chain combines TRBV2 with TRBJ1-5; D is uncertain. CDR1 and CDR2 from the germline V gene are SNHLY and FYNNEI. The V gene lost 6 bases and the J gene lost 4 bases, with 7 bases spanning the gap. The CDR3 contains 12 residues. The CDR3 region is CASRGSNQPQHF. Written as DNA, the CDR3 is TGTGCCAGCAGAGGAAGTAATCAGCCCCAGCATTTT.

This clone was seen once. The V gene is TRBV7-8, the J gene TRBJ1-2; D is unclear. Germline loops: CDR1 SGHVS, CDR2 FQNEAQ. The V gene lost 1 base and the J gene lost 2 bases, with 17 bases spanning the gap. The CDR3 is 17 residues long. The CDR3 reads CASSLEGLAFMNYGYTF. Here the CDR3 DNA reads TGTGCCAGCAGCTTAGAAGGTCTGGCATTTATGAACTATGGCTACACCTTC.

This rearrangement joins TRBV10-3 to TRBJ2-7; TRBD2 matches 8 bases. Trimming took 8 bases from V and 4 from J; bases not matched to a gene: 1. Germline V gives CDR1 ENHRY, CDR2 SYGVKD. This CDR3 comprises 11 residues. In nucleotides, the CDR3 is TGTGCCATCGGCGGGGGGTACGAGCAGTACTTC. As protein: CAIGGGYEQYF.

The rearrangement uses TRBV7-3 and TRBJ2-1; 10 bases agree with TRBD2. The CDR3 is made up of 15 amino acids. V lost 3 bases to trimming and J lost 8 bases; unmatched junction nucleotides: 7. Per the germline V gene, CDR1 is SGHTA and CDR2 is FQGTGA. In DNA, the CDR3 is TGTGCCAGCAGCTTCGGACTAGCGGCTGGGGATGAGCAGTTCTTC. This encodes CASSFGLAAGDEQFF.

The count of this clone is one. This rearrangement joins TRBV7-9 to TRBJ1-4; no definite D call. The CDR3 runs 15 residues. From germline, CDR1 is SEHNR and CDR2 FQNEAQ (reference sequence). V lost 4 bases and J lost 8, with 17 bases in between. The CDR3 nucleotides are TGTGCCAGCAGCTCGCTAGTGGAGGCGGAGGAAAAACTGTTTTTT. Translating gives CASSSLVEAEEKLFF.

The rearrangement uses TRBV5-1 and TRBJ2-1; 9 bases align to TRBD1. This CDR3 is built from 14 residues. The J segment lost 9 bases and the V segment lost 0 bases, leaving 4 bases of the junction unmatched. Germline CDR1 is SGHRS and CDR2 is YFSETQ. The CDR3 protein is CASSLGTGVSEQFF. The CDR3 coding sequence is TGCGCCAGCAGCTTGGGGACAGGGGTCAGTGAGCAGTTCTTC.

This rearrangement joins TRBV5-1 to TRBJ1-4; D is undetermined. The CDR3 is 13 residues long. CDR1 and CDR2 (germline): SGHRS, YFSETQ. The V and J ends lost 5 bases and 0 bases respectively, with 5 bases between them. The CDR3 is CASRGATNEKLFF. In nucleotides, the CDR3 is TGCGCCAGCAGGGGTGCAACTAATGAAAAACTGTTTTTT.

The genes are TRBV9 and TRBJ2-3; D remains unclear. From germline, CDR1 is SGDLS and CDR2 YYNGEE. Between the trimmed V and J ends, which lost 3 bases and 2 bases, there was a span of 10 bases. The CDR3 spans 14 residues. The CDR3 protein is CASSGPGPTDTQYF. CDR3 nucleotide sequence: TGTGCCAGCAGCGGTCCCGGGCCCACAGATACGCAGTATTTT.

The CDR3 DNA sequence: TGTGCCAGCCAGCTCGCGCCGGAGTATGGCTACACCTTC. Amino acids: CASQLAPEYGYTF. The chain joins TRBV6-6 to TRBJ1-2; D gene uncertain. The CDR3 is made up of 13 amino acids. Looked up from germline, CDR1 is MNHNY and CDR2 is SVGAGI (reference sequence). Trimming shortened V by 8 bases and J by 5 bases, and 15 bases separated the two germline ends.